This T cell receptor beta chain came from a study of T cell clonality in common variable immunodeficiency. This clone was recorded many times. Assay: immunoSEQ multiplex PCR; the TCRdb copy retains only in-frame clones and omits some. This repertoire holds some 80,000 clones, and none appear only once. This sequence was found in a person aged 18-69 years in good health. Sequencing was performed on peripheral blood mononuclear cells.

Incomplete CDR3 DNA: TGCAGTGCTAGGTCAGGATCGGTGTATAGCAATCAGCCC. Its protein is CSARSGSVYSNQP. The full CDR3 reads CSARSGSVYSNQPQHF. The genes are TRBV20-1 and TRBJ1-5; no firm D call. The sequenced fragment ends 3 residues before the CDR3 boundary, so the rest is inferred from the germline J gene. Germline CDR1 DFQATT, CDR2 SNEGSKA (reference sequence). V lost 3 bases and J lost 0, with 15 bases in between. The CDR3 contains 16 residues.